This TCR beta chain was identified during a study of cytomegalovirus exposure and HLA in healthy donors. General study points: Using the classifier, cytomegalovirus status was reportedly diagnosed with high specificity and sensitivity. Follow-up analysis later connected one missense variant in DCLRE1C with trimming of TCR beta V- and J-genes.

CDR3 size: 13 residues. With 3 bases clipped from V and 9 bases from J, the junction kept 8 bases outside the gene matches. Looked up from germline, CDR1 is WNHNN and CDR2 is SYGVQD (reference sequence). A multiplex PCR was run with 60 Vbeta primers and 13 Jbeta primers. TCRdb's table, derived via immunoSEQ multiplex PCR, lists solely in-frame clones and lacks some. The sample has around 130,000 clones, more than 65% seen once. About this clone itself: Antigen unknown.

The sequenced sample was PBMCs. This chain joins TRBV10-1 and TRBJ2-7, with 7 nucleotides matching TRBD2. This TCR was recovered from a woman aged 30 to 39 in good health and CMV-seronegative. The CDR3 loop is CASSDRAGNRQYF. The DNA for the CDR3 is TGCGCCAGCAGTGATCGAGCGGGAAATAGGCAGTACTTC.